The present entry profiles one T cell receptor beta chain with its context. Its antigen is not identified. V lost 0 bases and J 0 bases, leaving 10 bases between the germline ends. The CDR3 extends over 15 amino acids. Germline values: CDR1 SGHRS, CDR2 YFSETQ. This sample is drawn from a study of cytomegalovirus exposure and HLA in healthy donors. Across the whole study: Researchers found that roughly 81% of over 350 genotyped donors fell within the Caucasian-associated ancestry cluster. Study-wide points: The study assumed roughly uniform donor sequencing depth for presence/absence analyses.

In the PCR, 60 Vbeta and 13 Jbeta primers were used. This table comes from immunoSEQ multiplex PCR, and its TCRdb copy is limited to in-frame clones, with some not included. The data hold fewer than 200,000 clones, with roughly 80% observed a single time. The chain employs TRBV5-1 and TRBJ2-7; the D gene is possibly TRBD1 (6 bases). The TCR sequence derives from a human donor in good health. The source material was PBMCs. The CDR3 region is CASSLGQGISYEQYF. The CDR3 DNA is TGCGCCAGCAGCTTGGGTCAGGGGATCTCCTACGAGCAGTACTTC.